These 19 T cell receptor beta chains came from one sample sequenced in a study of blood T cell repertoires in COVID-19. The assay was immunoSEQ multiplex PCR, and TCRdb's table has in-frame clones only and misses some. The sample holds about 190,000 clones; around 80% are singletons and the top ten take around 8%. Sequencing used peripheral blood. These receptors all come from a woman aged 60 to 75 with COVID-19, enrolled during active disease.

The V gene is TRBV28, the J gene TRBJ2-7, with TRBD2 identical over 7 bases. The CDR3 contains 16 residues. Germline V CDR1 and CDR2: MDHEN, SYDVKM. Germline trimming cut 6 bases from V and 0 bases from J; bases unmatched to any gene: 11. Here the CDR3 reads CASSPGGSGGSYEQYV. The CDR3 nucleotides read TGTGCCAGCAGCCCCGGAGGGTCGGGAGGCTCCTACGAGCAGTACGTC.

The genes are TRBV5-4 and TRBJ2-7; TRBD1 might be the D (6 bases). This CDR3 has 15 residues. Germline V gives CDR1 SGHNT, CDR2 YYREEE (reference sequence). Trimming shortened V by 4 bases and J by 5 bases, and 19 bases separated the two germline ends. The CDR3 nucleotides are TGTGCCAGCAGCAAACCAGGGGCCCGAGGCCACGAGCAGTACTTC. It is translated as CASSKPGARGHEQYF.

A few counts support this clone. The gene calls are TRBV5-4 and TRBJ1-4, with a possible D match to TRBD1 (6 bases). CDR1 is SGHNT and CDR2 is YYREEE in the germline V gene (reference sequence). With 3 bases removed from V and 8 bases from J, the gap between germline ends came to 14 bases. The CDR3 is made up of 14 amino acids. The chain's CDR3 is CASSSPGVGEKLFF. CDR3 bases: TGTGCCAGCAGCTCCCCAGGGGTGGGAGAAAAACTGTTTTTT.

The chain combines TRBV15 with TRBJ1-5; D may be TRBD1 (6 bases). This CDR3 spans 17 amino acids. Germline V CDR1 and CDR2: LNHNV, YYDKDF (reference sequence). The ends were cut back, 3 bases at V and 4 bases at J, with 19 bases in the middle. CDR3 DNA: TGTGCCACCAGCAGCCCCACCCCCGGACAGACGAATCAGCCCCAGCATTTT. Translated: CATSSPTPGQTNQPQHF.

In regard to this clone: Germline and junction disagree at one end, which may indicate a read error. The rearrangement joins TRBV28 to TRBJ2-2, with TRBD1 identical over 9 bases. CDR3 length equals 17 residues. Germline V gene sequence: CDR1 MDHEN, CDR2 SYDVKM. CDR3 DNA: TGTGCTAGCAGGAGTGGGGACAGGGTTTTGAACACCGGGGAGCTGTTTTTT. It yields the protein CASRSGDRVLNTGELFF.

As for this clone: At one of its ends the junction is not consistent with the germline gene, which may arise from a read error. The genes are TRBV29-1 and TRBJ2-6; D is perhaps TRBD1 (6 bases). The CDR3 is 18 amino acids. CDR1 is SQVTM and CDR2 is ANQGSEA in the germline V gene. In DNA, the CDR3 is TGCAGCGTGGAAGGAGGTGGGGGCCAAGGCTTCGGGGCCAACGTCCTGACTTTC. Protein sequence: CSVEGGGGQGFGANVLTF.

V gene TRBV6-5 combines with J gene TRBJ1-1; 7 bases fit TRBD1. The CDR3 has 16 amino acids. Germline V gene lookup returns CDR1 MNHEY and CDR2 SVGAGI. V lost 1 base and J lost 4; bases outside the gene matches: 9. As DNA, the CDR3 is TGTGCCAGCAGTTACTTGTCGAAGGGGGCTGGCACTGAAGCTTTCTTT. Translating it yields CASSYLSKGAGTEAFF.

The chain links TRBV6-5 to TRBJ2-7; 11 positions agree with TRBD1. Germline V gene lookup returns CDR1 MNHEY and CDR2 SVGAGI. CDR3 size: 15 residues. V shed 6 bases, J shed 1 base, and the junction held 5 bases outside the gene matches. The DNA of the CDR3 is TGTGCCAGCAGCCGAGGACAGGGGGCGTCCTACGAGCAGTACTTC. Its translation is CASSRGQGASYEQYF.

This chain links TRBV5-5 with TRBJ1-3; 7 bases match TRBD1. Germline loops: CDR1 SGHKS, CDR2 YYEKEE (reference sequence). V shed 1 base and J 1 base; nucleotides not matched to a gene: 2. This CDR3 is built from 15 residues. CDR3 nucleotides: TGTGCCAGCAGCTTGTCCAGGGGGTCTGGAAACACCATATATTTT. Amino acids: CASSLSRGSGNTIYF.

V usage is TRBV19 and J usage is TRBJ1-4; the D gene is possibly TRBD1 (6 bases). The CDR3 sequence is 14 residues long. Looked up from germline, CDR1 is LNHDA and CDR2 is SQIVND (reference sequence). Between the trimmed V and J ends, which lost 6 bases and 8 bases, there was a span of 16 bases. This chain's CDR3 is CASRIQGSGEKLFF. CDR3 bases: TGTGCCAGTAGGATACAGGGTAGCGGAGAAAAACTGTTTTTT.

The V and J genes are TRBV5-5 and TRBJ1-1; 10 nucleotides align to TRBD1. With V trimmed by 4 bases and J by 3 bases, 12 bases remained unmatched. From germline, CDR1 is SGHKS and CDR2 YYEKEE (reference sequence). The CDR3 spans 17 residues. The CDR3: CASSPTGQGMFYTEAFF. Written as DNA, the CDR3 is TGTGCCAGCAGCCCTACGGGACAGGGGATGTTTTACACTGAAGCTTTCTTT.

The chain recombines TRBV28 with TRBJ2-7; D might be TRBD2 (6 bases). Germline V gene data show CDR1 as MDHEN and CDR2 as SYDVKM. V was pared by 7 bases and J by 3 bases, with 13 bases between. The CDR3 is 13 residues long. CDR3 amino acids: CASKESGYYEQYF. Here the CDR3 DNA reads TGTGCCAGCAAAGAGAGCGGGTACTACGAGCAGTACTTC.

The V and J genes are TRBV18 and TRBJ2-1; 12 nucleotides match TRBD2. This CDR3 region has 19 residues. Germline V gene sequence: CDR1 KGHSH, CDR2 LQKENI. The trim removed 3 bases at V and 10 bases at J, leaving 19 bases unmatched. The chain's CDR3 is CASSPLPSGGALLLIEQFF. CDR3 in DNA: TGTGCCAGCTCACCCCTCCCTAGCGGGGGGGCGTTACTCTTAATCGAGCAGTTCTTC. Full variable domain (missing parts from reference TRBV18 and TRBJ2-1): NAGVMQNPRHLVRRRGQEARLRCSPMKGHSHVYWYRQLPEEGLKFMVYLQKENIIDESGMPKERFSAEFPKEGPSILRIQQVVRGDSAAYFCASSPLPSGGALLLIEQFFGPGTRLTVL.

This clone was seen only a few times. V usage is TRBV10-3 and J usage is TRBJ2-3; 9 bases are a match to TRBD2. This CDR3 contains 15 residues. CDR1 and CDR2 (germline): ENHRY, SYGVKD. The junction had 7 bases not matched to a gene; V was cut back by 6 bases and J by 3 bases. The CDR3 is CAIRKTSGPTDTQYF. DNA for the CDR3: TGTGCCATCAGGAAGACTAGCGGCCCAACAGATACGCAGTATTTT.

This clone has just a few counts. The chain recombines TRBV15 with TRBJ2-5; 7 bases map to TRBD1. V dropped 5 bases and J dropped 4; count of bases not matched to a gene: 13. This CDR3 is 16 amino acids long. The germline CDR1 and CDR2 sequences are LNHNV and YYDKDF (reference sequence). The CDR3, as DNA: TGTGCCACCAGCTTCGGGCTACAGGGGCAGGGAGAGACCCAGTACTTC. Translating it yields CATSFGLQGQGETQYF.

The chain recombines TRBV28 with TRBJ2-4; D might be TRBD2 (5 bases). The CDR3 is made up of 16 amino acids. Germline V gene lookup returns CDR1 MDHEN and CDR2 SYDVKM. The V and J ends lost 7 bases and 4 bases respectively, with 20 bases between them. This chain's CDR3 is CASTPLGGSPKNIQYF. The CDR3 DNA reads as TGTGCCAGCACCCCACTTGGCGGGTCCCCAAAAAACATTCAGTACTTC.

The CDR3 nucleotides read TGTGCCAGCAGCTTTAGCGGCGGTGAGCAGTTCTTC. It translates to CASSFSGGEQFF. J is TRBJ2-1 and V is TRBV6-2 or TRBV6-3; D is perhaps TRBD2 (6 bases). V was trimmed by 6 bases and J by 9 bases, leaving 12 bases between them. Germline V gene data show CDR1 as MNHEY and CDR2 as SVGEGT. The CDR3 consists of 12 residues.

This chain links TRBV15 with TRBJ1-5; D is possibly TRBD1 (6 bases). The CDR3 is made up of 15 amino acids. Trimming cost V 1 base and J 6 bases, with 13 bases left between them. In germline, CDR1 is LNHNV, CDR2 YYDKDF (reference sequence). This chain's CDR3 is CATSRGGGFGQPQHF. The CDR3 DNA follows: TGTGCCACCAGCAGAGGGGGGGGCTTTGGTCAGCCCCAGCATTTT.

The chain employs TRBV12-3 or TRBV12-4 and TRBJ2-2; D is ambiguous. The CDR3 runs to 13 residues. V shed 3 bases and J shed 6 bases, with 8 bases lying between them. CDR3 region: CASSLARSGELFF. CDR3 DNA: TGTGCCAGCAGTTTGGCTAGGTCCGGGGAGCTGTTTTTT.